This T cell receptor beta chain was profiled in a study of blood T cells in healthy people across ages. General observations from the study: Calculation of diversity from one million T cells yielded estimates considered to be underestimates. Diversity of TCR beta per million T cells declined in a roughly linear way with age.

The second PCR ran about 7 to 12 cycles with a sample-barcoded 5' primer and J-beta primers. Every individual sample yielded 2.5 million or more paired-end reads (each containing CDR3). TCRdb fed the 5' RACE reads into MiXCR, producing one record per CDR3 protein. The data show hundreds of thousands of distinct CDR3 sequences, 45% to 50% seen once. Each sample used at least 7 million PBMCs. The sample holds a few counts of this clonotype. The target antigen is unknown. This sequence originates from an older woman in good health. The sequenced sample was blood.

The CDR3 loop reads CASSRFQLTGSNEQFF. The CDR3, as DNA: TGTGCCAGCAGCCGGTTTCAGTTGACGGGGTCCAATGAGCAGTTCTTC. The chain employs TRBV5-6 and TRBJ2-1, with D perhaps TRBD2 (5 bases). The CDR3 consists of 16 residues. Looked up from germline, CDR1 is SGHDT and CDR2 is YYEEEE. The V end lost 4 bases, the J end lost 6 bases, and 20 bases lay between the germline ends.